Shown below are 27 T cell receptor beta chains from a single sample sequenced in a study of OX40 agonist ivuxolimab in advanced cancers. Library generation was performed with the immunoSEQ multiplex PCR assay. The clones in this table, taken by TCRdb from immuneACCESS, are in-frame only. Not every clone is retained; where verified, under half of the shortfall comes from an unresolved V gene, and the cause of the rest is unknown. The sample table contains roughly 48,000 clones; only one count was recorded for 87% of them. Around 10% of the sample rests with the top ten. The starting material was CD4+ or CD8+ T cells sorted from blood, obtained in a trial of the OX40 agonist ivuxolimab. These receptors were collected from an adult with an advanced solid tumor such as melanoma, head and neck, liver or kidney cancer.

The chain links TRBV6-1 to TRBJ2-7; 7 nucleotides align to TRBD2. The CDR3 covers 15 residues. V lost 6 bases to trimming and J lost 0 bases; unmatched junction nucleotides: 8. The germline V gene has CDR1 MNHNS and CDR2 SASEGT. The CDR3 sequence: CASSYASGSSYEQYF. In DNA form, the CDR3 reads TGTGCCAGCAGCTACGCTAGCGGAAGCTCCTACGAGCAGTACTTC.

The V call is TRBV25-1, the J call TRBJ1-2; D is uncertain. The CDR3 sequence is 12 residues long. V was trimmed by 5 bases and J by 4 bases, leaving 8 bases between them. Germline CDR1 is MGHDK and CDR2 is SYGVNS. Written as DNA, the CDR3 is TGTGCCAGCAGTATTGGACCCTATGGCTACACCTTC. It translates to CASSIGPYGYTF.

The chain has TRBV7-8 and TRBJ2-2; 16 bases line up with TRBD2. The germline V gene has CDR1 SGHVS and CDR2 FQNEAQ. The V and J ends lost 0 bases and 2 bases, in that order; junction bases with no gene match: 9. The CDR3 is 21 residues long. The CDR3 nucleotides read TGTGCCAGCAGCTTAGCGTACACGGGACTAGCGGGAGGGCCTAACACCGGGGAGCTGTTTTTT. Protein sequence: CASSLAYTGLAGGPNTGELFF.

The chain joins TRBV7-8 to TRBJ2-1; D uncertain. Per germline, CDR1 SGHVS and CDR2 FQNEAQ. V was trimmed by 4 bases and J by 6 bases, leaving 10 bases between them. This CDR3 comprises 13 residues. CDR3 sequence (DNA): TGTGCCAGCAGCTCCACGTCCGGCAATGAGCAGTTCTTC. This sequence encodes CASSSTSGNEQFF.

This chain joins TRBV13 and TRBJ2-4; the D gene could be TRBD1 or TRBD2 (7 bases each). From germline, CDR1 is PRHDT and CDR2 FYEKMQ (reference sequence). Trimming cost V 5 bases and J 7 bases, with 15 bases left between them. The CDR3 is 14 residues long. CDR3 nucleotide sequence: TGTGCCAGCAGCCCTCCAGGGGGGGGGAACATTCAGTACTTC. Amino acids: CASSPPGGGNIQYF.

V usage is TRBV13 and J usage is TRBJ2-2; 7 bases are a match to TRBD1. The germline V gene has CDR1 PRHDT and CDR2 FYEKMQ (reference sequence). The CDR3 loop spans 15 amino acids. J was trimmed by 4 bases and V by 4 bases; bases with no gene match: 6. The CDR3 loop reads CASSYGDSLTGELFF. CDR3 in DNA: TGTGCCAGCAGCTACGGGGACAGCCTCACCGGGGAGCTGTTTTTT.

The chain has TRBV5-4 and TRBJ2-2; D is perhaps TRBD2 (7 bases). The CDR3 totals 13 residues. The germline gives CDR1 SGHNT, CDR2 YYREEE (reference sequence). Trimming shortened V by 3 bases and J by 7 bases, and 10 bases separated the two germline ends. CDR3 coding DNA: TGTGCCAGCAGCTCGGGGGGCCTCGGGGAGCTGTTTTTT. It translates to CASSSGGLGELFF.

J is TRBJ2-2 and V is TRBV29-1; 13 positions agree with TRBD2. V lost 6 bases to trimming and J lost 6 bases; unmatched junction nucleotides: 7. The CDR3 sequence is 15 residues long. Germline values: CDR1 SQVTM, CDR2 ANQGSEA. The CDR3 DNA sequence: TGCAGCGTCTGGGGACTAGCGGGAATCGCCGGGGAGCTGTTTTTT. It encodes CSVWGLAGIAGELFF.

The V gene is TRBV4-3, the J gene TRBJ1-1; D gene ambiguous. The CDR3 runs to 14 residues. Trimming shortened V by 2 bases and J by 7 bases, and 14 bases separated the two germline ends. The germline V gene has CDR1 LGHNA and CDR2 YSLEER. DNA of the CDR3: TGCGCCAGCAGCCAAAACTTTAACGGCCTTGAAGCTTTCTTT. The encoded protein is CASSQNFNGLEAFF.

This chain connects TRBV7-8 to TRBJ2-2, with D uncertain. V lost 5 bases and J lost 0, with 10 bases in between. This CDR3 contains 15 residues. Germline loops: CDR1 SGHVS, CDR2 FQNEAQ. In DNA, the CDR3 is TGTGCCAGCAGCCCCGGCCGGGCGAACACCGGGGAGCTGTTTTTT. Protein: CASSPGRANTGELFF.

The CDR3, as DNA: TGTGCCAGCAGCTCGACAGGGGCTCGAGAAAAACTGTTTTTT. Encoded protein: CASSSTGAREKLFF. V and J are TRBV11-3 and TRBJ1-4; 8 bases are shared with TRBD1. The CDR3 covers 14 residues. In germline, CDR1 is SGHNT, CDR2 YENEEA. V was clipped by 4 bases and J by 8 bases; unmatched bases: 6.

The V gene is TRBV4-3, the J gene TRBJ2-7, with D perhaps TRBD1 (5 bases). V lost 0 bases and J 4 bases, leaving 19 bases between the germline ends. Germline CDR1 is LGHNA and CDR2 is YSLEER. The CDR3 runs 17 residues. CDR3 amino acids: CASSQEAVDSSSYEQYF. The CDR3 DNA follows: TGCGCCAGCAGCCAAGAAGCCGTAGACAGTAGTTCGTACGAGCAGTACTTC.

The gene calls are TRBV7-9 and TRBJ2-7; D possibly corresponds to TRBD1 (5 bases). The CDR3 runs to 15 residues. CDR1 is SEHNR, CDR2 FQNEAQ, per germline (reference sequence). V shed 5 bases and J shed 6 bases, with 20 bases lying between them. DNA for the CDR3: TGTGCCAGCAGCCTAATCTCAGGGTTGGATAGCGAGCAGTACTTC. Translating it yields CASSLISGLDSEQYF.

The chain couples TRBV19 to TRBJ1-1, with a tentative D call TRBD1 (6 bases). Germline V gives CDR1 LNHDA, CDR2 SQIVND (reference sequence). Trimming stripped 10 bases from V and 3 bases from J, with 15 bases between. The CDR3 is made up of 13 amino acids. In nucleotides, the CDR3 is TGTGCCACGAAAGGGGGTGGGGACACTGAAGCTTTCTTT. Translation gives CATKGGGDTEAFF. The full variable domain, in which reference TRBV19 and TRBJ1-1 provide the parts outside the CDR3, is DGGITQSPKYLFRKEGQNVTLSCEQNLNHDAMYWYRQDPGQGLRLIYYSQIVNDFQKGDIAEGYSVSREKKESFPLTVTSAQKNPTAFYLCATKGGGDTEAFFGQGTRLTVV.

The CDR3 DNA reads TGTGCCAGCAGTTCTCCCGACAGGGGGCCGACTGAAGCTTTCTTT. It codes for CASSSPDRGPTEAFF. The chain is built from TRBV6-6 and TRBJ1-1, with TRBD1 matching over 10 bases. The CDR3 sequence is 15 residues long. The V segment lost 4 bases and the J segment 5 bases; nucleotides outside the gene matches: 7. Germline V gene sequence: CDR1 MNHNY, CDR2 SVGAGI (reference sequence).

V is TRBV4-1 and J is TRBJ1-4; tentatively, D is TRBD1 (6 bases). Germline loops: CDR1 MGHRA, CDR2 YSYEKL. The CDR3 contains 17 residues. Trimming took off 5 bases at V and 8 bases at J, with 24 bases between the two ends. The CDR3 loop reads CASSITPTRQVVEKLFF. For the CDR3, the DNA is TGCGCCAGCAGCATTACTCCCACTAGACAGGTGGTGGAAAAACTGTTTTTT.

The chain joins TRBV18 to TRBJ1-1; D is uncertain. The CDR3 runs 15 residues. The V gene lost 3 bases and the J gene lost 4 bases, with 15 bases spanning the gap. Per the germline V gene, CDR1 is KGHSH and CDR2 is LQKENI. This CDR3 reads CASSPWWRWSTEAFF. The CDR3 bases are TGTGCCAGCTCACCCTGGTGGAGATGGAGCACTGAAGCTTTCTTT.

The CDR3 sequence is CASSDTGFNQPQHF. CDR3 nucleotides: TGTGCCAGCAGCGACACAGGTTTCAATCAGCCCCAGCATTTT. The chain has TRBV9 and TRBJ1-5; a possible D gene is TRBD1 (5 bases). The V gene lost 3 bases and the J gene lost 3 bases, with 10 bases spanning the gap. Looked up from germline, CDR1 is SGDLS and CDR2 is YYNGEE. The CDR3 contains 14 residues.

The chain uses TRBV4-1 and TRBJ2-7; TRBD1 aligns across 9 bases. The CDR3 sequence is 16 residues long. In germline, CDR1 is MGHRA, CDR2 YSYEKL. With 2 bases clipped from V and 5 bases from J, the junction kept 10 bases outside the gene matches. The CDR3 DNA reads as TGCGCCAGCAGCCAACCCGGCTGGGACAGGGTCAACGAGCAGTACTTC. Protein: CASSQPGWDRVNEQYF.

This chain uses TRBV13 with TRBJ2-7, with a tentative D call TRBD2 (5 bases). The V end lost 5 bases, the J end lost 3 bases, and 8 bases lay between the germline ends. Germline CDR1 and CDR2: PRHDT and FYEKMQ (reference sequence). The CDR3 totals 12 residues. The CDR3 spells CASSPGIYEQYF. The CDR3 DNA follows: TGTGCCAGCAGCCCGGGAATCTACGAGCAGTACTTC. Using reference TRBV13 and TRBJ2-7 for the parts outside the CDR3, the full variable domain is AAGVIQSPRHLIKEKRETATLKCYPIPRHDTVYWYQQGPGQDPQFLISFYEKMQSDKGSIPDRFSAQQFSDYHSELNMSSLELGDSALYFCASSPGIYEQYFGPGTRLTVT.

V is TRBV5-1 and J is TRBJ1-1; D is unclear. The germline V gene has CDR1 SGHRS and CDR2 YFSETQ. This CDR3 comprises 14 residues. V was shortened by 2 bases and J by 0 bases, with 8 bases between the two germline ends. The CDR3 spells CASSFPGMNTEAFF. The DNA of the CDR3 is TGCGCCAGCAGCTTCCCAGGAATGAACACTGAAGCTTTCTTT.

The CDR3 DNA reads as TGTGCCAGCAGCTCACAGGGGGAATCCTACGAGCAGTACTTC. Its translation: CASSSQGESYEQYF. The chain has TRBV5-4 and TRBJ2-7, with TRBD1 matching over 8 bases. Germline CDR1 SGHNT, CDR2 YYREEE (reference sequence). Losses at the gene ends were 3 bases for V and 1 base for J; bases not matched to a gene: 3. The CDR3 length is 14 residues.

This clone was observed once. V gene TRBV6-1 combines with J gene TRBJ2-3; 9 nucleotides agree with TRBD1. With 7 bases clipped from V and 7 bases from J, the junction kept 6 bases outside the gene matches. Germline V gene sequence: CDR1 MNHNS, CDR2 SASEGT. This CDR3 has 13 amino acids. The CDR3 bases are TGTGCCAGCAAGGGACAGGGTCTAAATACGCAGTATTTT. Its translation is CASKGQGLNTQYF.

The CDR3 protein is CASSDWGQGLEQYF. In nucleotides, the CDR3 is TGTGCCAGCAGTGACTGGGGACAGGGTCTCGAGCAGTACTTC. J is TRBJ2-7 and V is TRBV2; 9 bases map to TRBD1. J lost 6 bases, V lost 3 bases, and 6 bases had no gene match. The CDR3 has 14 residues. Germline CDR1 is SNHLY and CDR2 is FYNNEI.

The gene calls are TRBV11-3 and TRBJ2-7; a weak D match, TRBD1 (6 bases). The V end lost 5 bases, the J end lost 3 bases, and 14 bases lay between the germline ends. Germline CDR1 SGHNT, CDR2 YENEEA. CDR3 length: 14 residues. The CDR3 loop is CASSQWDTLYEQYF. As DNA, the CDR3 is TGTGCCAGCAGCCAGTGGGACACCCTCTACGAGCAGTACTTC.

A few counts support this clone. The chain joins TRBV9 to TRBJ1-5; D possibly corresponds to TRBD1 (5 bases). Germline lookup yields CDR1 SGDLS and CDR2 YYNGEE. V lost 0 bases and J lost 8, with 15 bases in between. This CDR3 has 15 residues. The CDR3 sequence: CASSVDWGGTEPQHF. CDR3 DNA: TGTGCCAGCAGCGTAGATTGGGGGGGAACGGAGCCCCAGCATTTT. Full variable domain (outside the CDR3, taken from reference TRBV9 and TRBJ1-5): DSGVTQTPKHLITATGQRVTLRCSPRSGDLSVYWYQQSLDQGLQFLIQYYNGEERAKGNILERFSAQQFPDLHSELNLSSLELGDSALYFCASSVDWGGTEPQHFGDGTRLSIL.

The rearrangement links TRBV6-5 to TRBJ1-3; D perhaps matches TRBD1 (6 bases). CDR1 and CDR2 (germline): MNHEY, SVGAGI. Trimming took 5 bases from V and 0 from J, leaving 11 bases between them. The CDR3 contains 15 residues. CDR3 loop: CASSVTGSSGNTIYF. CDR3 bases: TGTGCCAGCAGTGTTACAGGGAGCTCTGGAAACACCATATATTTT.